The clone carrying this T cell receptor beta chain occurred a few times. The antigen remains undetermined. Germline and junction disagree at one end, which may indicate a read error. The data derive from a study of T cell repertoires in cytomegalovirus infection. Study as a whole: In public TCR beta signatures, there were indications of both CMV infection and matching HLA type. General study points: Clonotype analysis showed dominance of the ex vivo response by HLA-C-restricted CMV-specific TCR beta clonotypes.

TCRdb re-called the reads through MiXCR, storing one row per CDR3 protein. The table lists roughly 990,000 distinct CDR3 sequences, 31% of them singletons. CDR3 length equals 13 residues. CDR1 and CDR2 from the germline V gene are MNHEY and SMNVEV (reference sequence). This chain uses TRBV27 with TRBJ2-4; D possibly corresponds to TRBD1 (6 bases). Material: cultured CD8+ T cells from PBMCs, obtained from culture after CMV antigen stimulation. This sequence originates from a human donor in good health (CMV status not recorded). Some clones in this sample may be carry-over from other donors' samples. In DNA, the CDR3 is TGTGCCAGCAGTTGGAACCAGGGGTTTTTGACGCACTTC. Residues: CASSWNQGFLTHF.